This TCR beta chain emerged from a study of CD8 T cells in Susac syndrome. CD8+ and CD4+ T cells circulating in blood were sequenced for TCR beta. Healthy donors were controls matched for age and sex. TEMRA cells were FACS-enriched, and CD8+ and CD4+ T cells were isolated negatively. The V gene's germline CDR1 is SGHTS and CDR2 YDEGEE. The CDR3 extends over 14 amino acids. The V gene lost 0 bases and the J gene lost 4 bases, with 7 bases spanning the gap. The RNA, roughly 0.45 to 1 ug, was put through reverse transcription using random hexamers. Amplification of TCR beta CDR3 was carried out by immunoSEQ multiplex PCR, which covered 54 Vbeta and 13 Jbeta segments. TCRdb re-derived calls from the immunoSEQ multiplex PCR reads in MiXCR, one entry per CDR3 protein. The sample contains roughly 110,000 distinct CDR3 sequences, around 90% of which appear only once.

The sequence came from a human donor in good health. The sequencing sample was made of CD4+ T cells from PBMCs. The chain is built from TRBV5-8 and TRBJ2-2; D unclear. Written as DNA, the CDR3 is TGTGCCAGCAGCTTGGTATATGGCACCGGGGAGCTGTTTTTT. Protein product: CASSLVYGTGELFF. The variable domain in full, with the rest retrieved from reference TRBV5-8 and TRBJ2-2, is EAGVTQSPTHLIKTRGQQATLRCSPISGHTSVYWYQQALGLGLQFLLWYDEGEERNRGNFPPRFSGRQFPNYSSELNVNALELEDSALYLCASSLVYGTGELFFGEGSRLTVL.